The next 15 T cell receptor beta chains were all read from a single sample in a study of control samples from healthy donors and cancer patients. TCRdb keeps only in-frame clones here, not all; method: immunoSEQ multiplex PCR. Of about 130,000 clones listed, 85% to 95% were seen once; the top ten hold 0.58%. Material: PBMCs. These receptor sequences come from a man older than 75 with head and neck cancer.

The rearrangement links TRBV29-1 to TRBJ1-3, with D uncertain. The germline V and J ends were trimmed by 4 bases and 4 bases, with 14 bases remaining between them. The length of the CDR3 is 14 residues. In germline, CDR1 is SQVTM, CDR2 ANQGSEA. This CDR3 reads CSVVGPSPGNTIYF. As DNA, the CDR3 is TGCAGCGTTGTAGGACCCAGTCCGGGAAACACCATATATTTT.

This chain connects TRBV2 to TRBJ1-2, with 7 bases aligning to TRBD1. Looked up from germline, CDR1 is SNHLY and CDR2 is FYNNEI. V shed 9 bases, J shed 7 bases, and the junction held 8 bases outside the gene matches. The CDR3 extends over 12 amino acids. The chain's CDR3 is CARLQGNSGYTF. The CDR3 region has the DNA TGTGCCAGACTACAGGGGAATAGTGGCTACACCTTC.

The CDR3 DNA is TGTGCCAGCAGCCAATTCCGACAACAGAATCCTTATGGCTACACCTTC. Its translation: CASSQFRQQNPYGYTF. The chain employs TRBV3-1 (or the pseudogene TRBV3-2) and TRBJ1-2; the D is unclear. CDR3 size: 16 residues. Germline V gene sequence: CDR1 LGHDT, CDR2 YNNKEL (reference sequence). V was cut by 2 bases and J by 5 bases, with 18 bases left in between.

This chain links TRBV4-3 with TRBJ1-2; 7 positions agree with TRBD1. Germline trimming cut 4 bases from V and 4 bases from J; bases unmatched to any gene: 9. Looked up from germline, CDR1 is LGHNA and CDR2 is YSLEER. CDR3 size: 15 residues. The CDR3 loop is CASSRDRQGPYGYTF. The DNA for the CDR3 is TGCGCCAGCAGCCGAGACAGACAGGGACCCTATGGCTACACCTTC.

Only one count was recorded for this clone. This chain joins TRBV27 and TRBJ1-4; D is possibly TRBD1 (6 bases). The CDR3 contains 16 residues. V lost 5 bases and J 8 bases, leaving 21 bases between the germline ends. Germline V gene sequence: CDR1 MNHEY, CDR2 SMNVEV (reference sequence). CDR3 protein: CASSPQFATGAEKLFF. Written as DNA, the CDR3 is TGTGCCAGCAGTCCCCAGTTCGCGACAGGAGCGGAAAAACTGTTTTTT.

The CDR3 nucleotides read TGTGCCACCAACATGGACAGGGGGCACGGTAGCAATCAGCCCCAGCATTTT. Residues: CATNMDRGHGSNQPQHF. The chain uses TRBV24-1 and TRBJ1-5; TRBD1 aligns across 11 bases. This CDR3 has 17 amino acids. Germline CDR1 and CDR2: KGHDR and SFDVKD. The V and J ends lost 8 bases and 0 bases, in that order; junction bases with no gene match: 8.

The chain joins TRBV30 to TRBJ2-1, with D unresolved. The germline V gene has CDR1 GTSNPN and CDR2 SVGIG (reference sequence). This CDR3 contains 14 residues. V dropped 0 bases and J dropped 0 bases, with 6 bases sitting between them. CDR3 in DNA: TGTGCCTGGAGTGTACAGAGCTCCTACAATGAGCAGTTCTTC. Protein product: CAWSVQSSYNEQFF.

V usage is TRBV5-1 and J usage is TRBJ2-3; possible D gene TRBD2, 7 bases. The CDR3 contains 16 residues. Trimming pared 4 bases from V and 9 bases from J, leaving 24 bases between. Germline V CDR1 and CDR2: SGHRS, YFSETQ. The CDR3 sequence is CASSPGGHPSHLTQYF. Here the CDR3 DNA reads TGCGCCAGCAGCCCGGGGGGACACCCGAGCCATTTAACGCAGTATTTT.

This chain connects TRBV15 to TRBJ2-7; tentatively, D is TRBD2 (6 bases). This CDR3 has 17 amino acids. The V end was cut by 0 bases, the J end by 0 bases, with 15 bases between. Germline lookup yields CDR1 LNHNV and CDR2 YYDKDF (reference sequence). In DNA, the CDR3 is TGTGCCACCAGCAGAGATCTGACTAGGGATATCTCCTACGAGCAGTACTTC. Residues: CATSRDLTRDISYEQYF.

J is TRBJ2-5 and V is TRBV19; TRBD1 aligns across 8 bases. The CDR3 sequence is 15 residues long. The germline CDR1 and CDR2 sequences are LNHDA and SQIVND (reference sequence). J was trimmed by 4 bases and V by 3 bases; bases with no gene match: 7. The CDR3, as DNA: TGTGCCAGTAGTATCCCAGGGGGCGTGGGAGAGACCCAGTACTTC. Translating it yields CASSIPGGVGETQYF.

Concerning this clone: Other DNA sequences from this sample encode an identical CDR3 as well. The chain employs TRBV27 and TRBJ2-2; 13 bases agree with TRBD2. Trimming at V came to 1 base and at J to 3 bases, leaving 11 bases not matched to a gene. This CDR3 comprises 20 residues. Germline lookup yields CDR1 MNHEY and CDR2 SMNVEV (reference sequence). CDR3 DNA: TGTGCCAGCAGTTTATTCGTTATACTAGCGGGGGGGCGGGACACCGGGGAGCTGTTTTTT. Residues: CASSLFVILAGGRDTGELFF.

The chain combines TRBV7-2 with TRBJ2-5; 14 bases are shared with TRBD2. Germline assignment: CDR1 SGHTA and CDR2 FQGNSA. V gave up 1 base and J gave up 2 bases; unmatched junction bases: 6. The CDR3 loop spans 18 amino acids. The CDR3 sequence is CASSLVGLAGAGQETQYF. Here the CDR3 DNA reads TGTGCCAGCAGCTTAGTGGGACTAGCGGGAGCCGGGCAAGAGACCCAGTACTTC.

About this clone itself: At one end the junction does not follow the germline gene, possibly because of a read error. J is TRBJ2-7 and V is TRBV5-5; 15 bases agree with TRBD2. The CDR3 sequence is 16 residues long. Per germline, CDR1 SGHKS and CDR2 YYEKEE (reference sequence). The CDR3 nucleotides read TGTGCCAGCAGCTTGGAGGGGACTAGCGGGGGGTACGAGCAGTGCTTC. Protein product: CASSLEGTSGGYEQCF. Complete variable domain (other parts from reference TRBV5-5 and TRBJ2-7): DAGVTQSPTHLIKTRGQQVTLRCSPISGHKSVSWYQQVLGQGPQFIFQYYEKEERGRGNFPDRFSARQFPNYSSELNVNALLLGDSALYLCASSLEGTSGGYEQCFGPGTRLTVT.

The J gene is TRBJ2-1, the V gene TRBV9; D is uncertain. V lost 0 bases and J lost 0, with 1 base in between. Germline CDR1 and CDR2: SGDLS and YYNGEE. The CDR3 covers 13 residues. CDR3 in DNA: TGTGCCAGCAGCGTAGCCTCCTACAATGAGCAGTTCTTC. Amino acids: CASSVASYNEQFF. The full variable domain, in which reference TRBV9 and TRBJ2-1 provide the parts outside the CDR3, is DSGVTQTPKHLITATGQRVTLRCSPRSGDLSVYWYQQSLDQGLQFLIQYYNGEERAKGNILERFSAQQFPDLHSELNLSSLELGDSALYFCASSVASYNEQFFGPGTRLTVL.

J is TRBJ1-2 and V is TRBV9; D is perhaps TRBD1 (6 bases). Germline V gene sequence: CDR1 SGDLS, CDR2 YYNGEE. V lost 6 bases and J 4 bases, leaving 13 bases between the germline ends. The CDR3 length is 13 residues. The CDR3 protein is CASTPGEGYGYTF. The CDR3 region has the DNA TGTGCCAGCACCCCAGGGGAAGGCTATGGCTACACCTTC. The whole variable domain, remainder taken from reference TRBV9 and TRBJ1-2, is DSGVTQTPKHLITATGQRVTLRCSPRSGDLSVYWYQQSLDQGLQFLIQYYNGEERAKGNILERFSAQQFPDLHSELNLSSLELGDSALYFCASTPGEGYGYTFGSGTRLTVV.